These 29 T cell receptor beta chains came from one sample sequenced in a study of a mutant IDH1 vaccine in newly diagnosed glioma. Produced via immunoSEQ multiplex PCR; TCRdb's table is partial and in-frame only. The table lists fewer than 150,000 clones, under 90% of them singletons. Described time point: week 11, during vaccination. Each vaccine dose was 300 ug of mutant IDH1 20-mer peptide, with topical imiquimod. Their antigens remain unidentified. The sample was PBMCs, taken from a glioma patient whose treatment included an IDH1 peptide vaccine. All receptors derive from a woman aged 50 to 60 with glioma.

The chain carries TRBV18 and TRBJ1-2; TRBD1 agrees at 11 bases. The V and J ends lost 2 bases and 4 bases, in that order; junction bases with no gene match: 6. This CDR3 is built from 16 residues. Germline CDR1 reads KGHSH; CDR2 reads LQKENI. The CDR3 DNA reads as TGTGCCAGCTCACCAACGGGACAGGGGGAAATCTATGGCTACACCTTC. The encoded protein is CASSPTGQGEIYGYTF.

The rearrangement links TRBV13 to TRBJ2-5, with D perhaps matching TRBD1 (6 bases). Per the germline V gene, CDR1 is PRHDT and CDR2 is FYEKMQ (reference sequence). The CDR3 length is 13 residues. V lost 1 base and J lost 4, with 7 bases in between. CDR3 sequence reads: CASSLEGGETQYF. CDR3 bases: TGTGCCAGCAGCTTAGAAGGGGGAGAGACCCAGTACTTC.

V gene TRBV4-1 combines with J gene TRBJ2-5; TRBD2 agrees at 7 bases. Losses at the gene ends were 1 base for V and 5 bases for J; bases not matched to a gene: 16. The CDR3 contains 18 residues. In germline, CDR1 is MGHRA, CDR2 YSYEKL. CDR3 sequence: CASSQAGTNRLSRETQYF. The CDR3 region has the DNA TGCGCCAGCAGCCAAGCGGGGACTAACCGACTCTCAAGGGAGACCCAGTACTTC.

The chain joins TRBV28 to TRBJ1-2; D is unclear. The CDR3 length is 14 residues. CDR1 is MDHEN and CDR2 is SYDVKM in the germline V gene. V was pared by 1 base and J by 6 bases, with 12 bases between. The CDR3 nucleotides are TGTGCCAGCAGTTTATTTGGCAGGTTGCATGGCTACACCTTC. Translating it yields CASSLFGRLHGYTF.

The chain uses TRBV16 and TRBJ2-7; 8 bases are a match to TRBD1. Unmatched junction bases numbered 3, after V lost 2 bases and J lost 6 bases. This CDR3 spans 13 amino acids. Per the germline V gene, CDR1 is KGHSY and CDR2 is FQNENV. This CDR3 reads CASSQVTGGEQYF. Here the CDR3 DNA reads TGTGCCAGCAGCCAAGTTACAGGGGGCGAGCAGTACTTC.

The rearrangement links TRBV4-1 to TRBJ2-1; 7 bases line up with TRBD1. CDR3 length: 15 amino acids. Germline loops: CDR1 MGHRA, CDR2 YSYEKL. With V trimmed by 1 base and J by 5 bases, 5 bases remained unmatched. The CDR3 coding sequence is TGCGCCAGCAGCCAAGGGGGACAGAGACACAATGAGCAGTTCTTC. Protein product: CASSQGGQRHNEQFF.

CDR3 nucleotides: TGTGCCAGCAGCCAGGGGACTAGCGGGAGTCAGGAAGAGACCCAGTACTTC. It specifies CASSQGTSGSQEETQYF. This chain connects TRBV7-9 to TRBJ2-5, with 14 bases lining up with TRBD2. The CDR3 sequence is 17 residues long. V shed 5 bases, J shed 3 bases, and the junction held 8 bases outside the gene matches. Looked up from germline, CDR1 is SEHNR and CDR2 is FQNEAQ (reference sequence).

V is TRBV28 and J is TRBJ2-5; D uncertain. The CDR3 runs 10 residues. V lost 3 bases to trimming and J lost 7 bases, with 3 bases between them. CDR1 is MDHEN and CDR2 is SYDVKM in the germline V gene. For the CDR3, the DNA is TGTGCCAGCAGTTTTGGGACCCAGTACTTC. Protein: CASSFGTQYF.

The rearrangement links TRBV19 to TRBJ2-3, with D uncertain. Between the trimmed V and J ends, which lost 10 bases and 1 base, there was a span of 12 bases. Looked up from germline, CDR1 is LNHDA and CDR2 is SQIVND (reference sequence). There are 13 residues in the CDR3. Written as DNA, the CDR3 is TGTGCCACTACAACAACTGGCACAGATACGCAGTATTTT. Protein: CATTTTGTDTQYF.

CDR3 region: CASSESASGSGDTQYF. DNA of the CDR3: TGCGCCAGCAGTGAGTCAGCTAGCGGGTCTGGAGATACGCAGTATTTT. V is TRBV10-1 and J is TRBJ2-3; 8 nucleotides line up with TRBD2. This CDR3 comprises 16 residues. V gave up 0 bases and J gave up 5 bases; unmatched junction bases: 7. CDR1 WNHNN and CDR2 SYGVQD come from the germline V gene (reference sequence).

The genes are TRBV5-1 and TRBJ2-3, with 10 bases aligning to TRBD2. The CDR3 is made up of 17 amino acids. Trimming took 1 base from V and 1 from J; bases not matched to a gene: 6. Germline CDR1 and CDR2: SGHRS and YFSETQ. CDR3 sequence: CASSLRPSGSGTDTQYF. CDR3 coding DNA: TGCGCCAGCAGCTTGCGGCCTAGCGGGAGTGGCACAGATACGCAGTATTTT.

The chain couples TRBV7-6 to TRBJ1-4, with 8 bases lining up with TRBD1. Germline CDR1 is SGHVS and CDR2 is FNYEAQ. V was pared by 5 bases and J by 7 bases, with 6 bases of the junction left unmatched. The CDR3 covers 14 residues. The CDR3 region is CASSLRGLSEKLFF. The CDR3 coding sequence is TGTGCCAGCAGCCTCAGGGGGCTCAGTGAAAAACTGTTTTTT.

The chain combines TRBV5-4 with TRBJ2-1, with 16 bases matching TRBD2. The CDR3 spans 16 residues. Germline V CDR1 and CDR2: SGHNT, YYREEE (reference sequence). V gave up 4 bases and J gave up 7 bases; unmatched junction bases: 5. The CDR3 bases are TGTGCCAGCAGCCTGGGACTAGCGGGAGGGCGGAATGAGCAGTTCTTC. Translated: CASSLGLAGGRNEQFF.

J is TRBJ2-1 and V is TRBV25-1, with D maybe TRBD2 (6 bases). V was pared by 1 base and J by 9 bases, with 7 bases between. This CDR3 contains 12 residues. Germline V gene data show CDR1 as MGHDK and CDR2 as SYGVNS. The CDR3 region is CASSESGVEQFF. DNA for the CDR3: TGTGCCAGCAGTGAATCGGGGGTTGAGCAGTTCTTC.

CDR3 nucleotides: TGCGCCAGCAGCTCAGGGGTACAGGCTGCCTACAATGAGCAGTTCTTC. Translation: CASSSGVQAAYNEQFF. The chain has TRBV5-1 and TRBJ2-1; tentatively, D is TRBD1 (6 bases). CDR1 is SGHRS and CDR2 is YFSETQ in the germline V gene. V dropped 3 bases and J dropped 2 bases, with 15 bases sitting between them. The CDR3 extends over 16 amino acids.

This rearrangement joins TRBV27 to TRBJ1-2, with D possibly being TRBD1 (5 bases). The CDR3 contains 13 residues. Trimming stripped 5 bases from V and 3 bases from J, with 10 bases between. Germline loops: CDR1 MNHEY, CDR2 SMNVEV (reference sequence). In DNA, the CDR3 is TGTGCCAGCAGTCCCTGGGGGGACTATGGCTACACCTTC. Translated: CASSPWGDYGYTF.

This chain uses TRBV19 with TRBJ2-2; 11 bases agree with TRBD1. V lost 5 bases to trimming and J lost 5 bases; unmatched junction nucleotides: 4. The CDR3 spans 15 residues. Germline V lookup: CDR1 LNHDA, CDR2 SQIVND (reference sequence). The CDR3 region has the DNA TGTGCCAGTAGTGGACAGGGGGCCTTTACCGGGGAGCTGTTTTTT. Its protein is CASSGQGAFTGELFF.

The chain couples TRBV2 to TRBJ2-3, with D possibly called TRBD1 or TRBD2 (5 bases each). V was pared by 6 bases and J by 4 bases, with 8 bases between. Per germline, CDR1 SNHLY and CDR2 FYNNEI. The CDR3 has 12 amino acids. DNA of the CDR3: TGTGCCAGCAGGAGGGGCTCAGATACGCAGTATTTT. Residues: CASRRGSDTQYF.

The rearrangement uses TRBV9 and TRBJ1-3; no clear D gene. V was pared by 0 bases and J by 2 bases, with 9 bases between. Germline values: CDR1 SGDLS, CDR2 YYNGEE. The CDR3 covers 15 residues. As DNA, the CDR3 is TGTGCCAGCAGCGTAGAAGGAGGGACTGGAAACACCATATATTTT. Its translation is CASSVEGGTGNTIYF.

The chain is built from TRBV25-1 and TRBJ2-3; D remains unclear. V lost 4 bases and J 6 bases, leaving 14 bases between the germline ends. The germline CDR1 and CDR2 sequences are MGHDK and SYGVNS. The CDR3 consists of 14 residues. This chain's CDR3 is CASSGLLLSDTQYF. As DNA, the CDR3 is TGTGCCAGCAGTGGACTGCTGCTGTCGGATACGCAGTATTTT. The full variable domain, in which reference TRBV25-1 and TRBJ2-3 provide the parts outside the CDR3, is EADIYQTPRYLVIGTGKKITLECSQTMGHDKMYWYQQDPGMELHLIHYSYGVNSTEKGDLSSESTVSRIRTEHFPLTLESARPSHTSQYLCASSGLLLSDTQYFGPGTRLTVL.

The V call is TRBV9, the J call TRBJ1-3, with D possibly being TRBD1 (6 bases). The V end was cut by 0 bases, the J end by 3 bases, with 10 bases between. The V gene's germline CDR1 is SGDLS and CDR2 YYNGEE. The CDR3 extends over 15 amino acids. CDR3: CASSVGTAYGNTIYF. The CDR3 nucleotides are TGTGCCAGCAGCGTAGGGACAGCATATGGAAACACCATATATTTT.

V usage is TRBV18 and J usage is TRBJ1-1, with D unresolved. Between the trimmed V and J ends, which lost 5 bases and 0 bases, there was a span of 10 bases. The germline CDR1 and CDR2 sequences are KGHSH and LQKENI. CDR3 length: 14 amino acids. The CDR3 protein is CASSDPHMNTEAFF. The CDR3 DNA reads TGTGCCAGCTCAGACCCTCACATGAACACTGAAGCTTTCTTT. Using reference TRBV18 and TRBJ1-1 for the parts outside the CDR3, the full variable domain is NAGVMQNPRHLVRRRGQEARLRCSPMKGHSHVYWYRQLPEEGLKFMVYLQKENIIDESGMPKERFSAEFPKEGPSILRIQQVVRGDSAAYFCASSDPHMNTEAFFGQGTRLTVV.

The chain recombines TRBV11-2 with TRBJ2-7; possible D gene TRBD2, 5 bases. This CDR3 has 15 amino acids. CDR1 SGHAT and CDR2 FQNNGV come from the germline V gene. The ends were cut back, 2 bases at V and 2 bases at J, with 13 bases in the middle. The CDR3 loop reads CASSLRGKFTYEQYF. CDR3 coding DNA: TGTGCCAGCAGCTTAAGAGGGAAGTTTACCTACGAGCAGTACTTC.

The sample holds one count of this clone. V usage is TRBV7-9 and J usage is TRBJ1-4; TRBD1 aligns across 7 bases. From germline, CDR1 is SEHNR and CDR2 FQNEAQ (reference sequence). The CDR3 is 17 residues long. Trimming removed 1 base from V and 7 bases from J; junction bases left unmatched: 12. The CDR3 sequence: CASSLGTGEGWGEKLFF. As DNA, the CDR3 is TGTGCCAGCAGCTTAGGCACAGGGGAGGGTTGGGGTGAAAAACTGTTTTTT.

The gene calls are TRBV15 and TRBJ2-2; TRBD2 matches 7 bases. The CDR3 runs to 14 residues. Germline CDR1 reads LNHNV; CDR2 reads YYDKDF (reference sequence). J lost 2 bases, V lost 6 bases, and 3 bases had no gene match. The CDR3 nucleotides read TGTGCCACCAGTCTAGCGGTAAACACCGGGGAGCTGTTTTTT. Encoded protein: CATSLAVNTGELFF.

V usage is TRBV9 and J usage is TRBJ2-7; TRBD1 might be the D (5 bases). V lost 4 bases and J 0 bases, leaving 11 bases between the germline ends. Looked up from germline, CDR1 is SGDLS and CDR2 is YYNGEE. CDR3 length: 14 amino acids. The CDR3 protein is CASSPGHRSYEQYF. CDR3 nucleotides: TGTGCCAGCAGCCCCGGACACCGCTCCTACGAGCAGTACTTC.

Here the CDR3 DNA reads TGTGCCAGCTCACCGATCTCCAGTAGCAGGACCGGGGAGCTGTTTTTT. Its translation: CASSPISSSRTGELFF. V is TRBV18 and J is TRBJ2-2; D remains unclear. Germline-derived CDR1 and CDR2 are KGHSH and LQKENI. The length of the CDR3 is 16 residues. Trimming left V 3 bases short and J 5 bases short, with 16 bases between.

This clone came up a few times. This sequence joins TRBV6-5 and TRBJ1-1; 7 bases agree with TRBD1. The CDR3 has 13 residues. V lost 6 bases, J lost 3 bases, and 4 bases stayed unmatched. Germline V CDR1 and CDR2: MNHEY, SVGAGI. The CDR3 protein is CASSRGQYTEAFF. The DNA for the CDR3 is TGTGCCAGCAGCAGGGGACAGTACACTGAAGCTTTCTTT.

This chain joins TRBV18 and TRBJ1-5; D not certain. V lost 3 bases, J lost 0 bases, and 9 bases lay in between. The length of the CDR3 is 15 residues. Germline V gives CDR1 KGHSH, CDR2 LQKENI. In DNA form, the CDR3 reads TGTGCCAGCTCACCCAACCCTTATAGCAATCAGCCCCAGCATTTT. Translation: CASSPNPYSNQPQHF.